The 30 T cell receptor beta chains below all came from one sample that was sequenced in a study of CD8+ T cells in alopecia areata. Reverse transcription of extracted RNA yielded cDNA, which provided the sequencing template. The repertoire was sequenced with immunoSEQ multiplex PCR; TCRdb's copy has only in-frame clones and lacks some. The sample contains roughly 97,000 clones, 35% to 45% of which appear only once. Material: CD4+ T cells sorted from blood. The origin of the receptors is a human donor with alopecia areata.

The rearrangement joins TRBV30 to TRBJ2-7, with 8 bases aligning to TRBD2. Germline V gene lookup returns CDR1 GTSNPN and CDR2 SVGIG (reference sequence). V was pared by 1 base and J by 2 bases, with 4 bases of the junction left unmatched. CDR3 length: 14 amino acids. In nucleotides, the CDR3 is TGTGCCTGGAGTGCTGGACTAGCACCCTACGAGCAGTACTTC. This codes for CAWSAGLAPYEQYF. Drawing the rest from reference TRBV30 and TRBJ2-7, the complete variable domain is SQTIHQWPATLVQPVGSPLSLECTVEGTSNPNLYWYRQAAGRGLQLLFYSVGIGQISSEVPQNLSASRPQDRQFILSSKKLLLSDSGFYLCAWSAGLAPYEQYFGPGTRLTVT.

This chain connects TRBV5-4 to TRBJ2-3; 9 bases agree with TRBD2. Per germline, CDR1 SGHNT and CDR2 YYREEE (reference sequence). The V segment lost 1 base and the J segment 0 bases; nucleotides outside the gene matches: 6. The CDR3 sequence is 17 residues long. CDR3 residues: CASSLTSGYSSTDTQYF. In DNA form, the CDR3 reads TGTGCCAGCAGCTTGACTAGCGGGTACTCTAGCACAGATACGCAGTATTTT.

The chain carries TRBV29-1 and TRBJ2-5, with D maybe TRBD1 (6 bases). V was cut by 4 bases and J by 5 bases, with 8 bases left in between. The germline V gene has CDR1 SQVTM and CDR2 ANQGSEA. CDR3 size: 11 residues. Here the CDR3 reads CSVVRGETQYF. CDR3 in DNA: TGCAGCGTTGTAAGGGGGGAGACCCAGTACTTC.

The chain carries TRBV15 and TRBJ2-5; D may be TRBD2 (5 bases). CDR3 size: 14 residues. Germline values: CDR1 LNHNV, CDR2 YYDKDF (reference sequence). Between the trimmed V and J ends, which lost 0 bases and 6 bases, there was a span of 11 bases. CDR3 region: CATSRDGVGKTQYF. The CDR3 DNA sequence: TGTGCCACCAGCAGAGACGGGGTTGGAAAGACCCAGTACTTC. The whole variable domain, remainder taken from reference TRBV15 and TRBJ2-5, is DAMVIQNPRYQVTQFGKPVTLSCSQTLNHNVMYWYQQKSSQAPKLLFHYYDKDFNNEADTPDNFQSRRPNTSFCFLDIRSPGLGDTAMYLCATSRDGVGKTQYFGPGTRLLVL.

In its sample, this clone was seen once. The V and J genes are TRBV2 and TRBJ2-5, with a tentative D call TRBD2 (5 bases). This CDR3 is built from 13 residues. CDR1 is SNHLY, CDR2 FYNNEI, per germline. V gave up 3 bases and J gave up 4 bases, with 9 bases separating them. This CDR3 is CASSDGVSETQYF. The CDR3 DNA follows: TGTGCCAGCAGTGACGGGGTCTCAGAGACCCAGTACTTC.

This clone has only a few counts. This rearrangement joins TRBV28 to TRBJ2-7; D not certain. This CDR3 comprises 14 residues. The germline V gene encodes CDR1 MDHEN and CDR2 SYDVKM. V lost 7 bases, J lost 1 base, and 14 bases lay in between. In DNA form, the CDR3 reads TGTGCCAGCAAAGTCGATTATCGGTCCTACGAGCAGTACTTC. It specifies CASKVDYRSYEQYF.

The chain carries TRBV7-3 and TRBJ1-1; 8 bases line up with TRBD1. Germline CDR1 and CDR2: SGHTA and FQGTGA. The trim removed 1 base at V and 4 bases at J, leaving 5 bases unmatched. This CDR3 contains 15 residues. The CDR3 DNA reads as TGTGCCAGCAGCTTAATTGGACAGGGATCCACTGAAGCTTTCTTT. It codes for CASSLIGQGSTEAFF.

This clone appeared once. The J gene is TRBJ2-7, the V gene TRBV4-2, with 7 bases that match TRBD2. The V and J ends lost 3 bases and 0 bases, in that order; junction bases with no gene match: 8. CDR3 length: 16 amino acids. The germline CDR1 and CDR2 sequences are LGHNA and YNFKEQ. For the CDR3, the DNA is TGTGCCAGCAGCCAGCAACGACTAGCCAACTCCTACGAGCAGTACTTC. It yields the protein CASSQQRLANSYEQYF.

This chain links TRBV5-1 with TRBJ1-1, with 8 positions matching TRBD1. V shed 5 bases and J 4 bases; nucleotides not matched to a gene: 4. This CDR3 is built from 13 residues. Germline CDR1 reads SGHRS; CDR2 reads YFSETQ. The CDR3 loop reads CASSYGQGTEAFF. CDR3 DNA sequence: TGCGCCAGCAGTTACGGACAGGGCACTGAAGCTTTCTTT.

The V gene is TRBV30, the J gene TRBJ2-5; D uncertain. The tail of the sequence fits TRBJ2-7 better, so the J call may be wrong. The germline V gene encodes CDR1 GTSNPN and CDR2 SVGIG (reference sequence). The CDR3 is made up of 11 amino acids. This CDR3 reads CAWSGSYEQYF. The CDR3 bases are TGTGCCTGGAGTGGGTCCTACGAGCAGTACTTC.

The chain joins TRBV11-1 to TRBJ2-5; 7 bases fit TRBD1. The ends lost 0 bases at V and 5 bases at J; junction bases unmatched: 12. Germline CDR1 is SGHAT and CDR2 is FQDESV (reference sequence). The length of the CDR3 is 17 residues. In DNA form, the CDR3 reads TGTGCCAGCAGCTTAGCGCGAAGTACAGGGGTATGGGAGACCCAGTACTTC. This encodes CASSLARSTGVWETQYF.

The sample holds a few counts of this clone. This chain connects TRBV21-1 to TRBJ2-3. TRBV21-1 is flagged as a pseudogene. The CDR3 is made up of 16 amino acids. The CDR3 DNA follows: TGTGCCAGCACCCCCACCAGAGTCTCATTCACAGATACGCAGTATTTT. It is translated as CASTPTRVSFTDTQYF.

The chain carries TRBV5-1 and TRBJ2-5, with D hard to call. The length of the CDR3 is 12 residues. V shed 0 bases and J shed 4 bases, with 4 bases lying between them. CDR1 and CDR2 from the germline V gene are SGHRS and YFSETQ. CDR3 region: CASSLAGETQYF. The CDR3 nucleotides are TGCGCCAGCAGCTTGGCCGGAGAGACCCAGTACTTC.

The CDR3 nucleotides are TGTGCCAGCACCACATTGGGGGTGCTCGACGGCTACACCTTC. The encoded protein is CASTTLGVLDGYTF. This rearrangement joins TRBV6-4 to TRBJ1-2, with D perhaps matching TRBD1 (5 bases). CDR3 size: 14 residues. Germline CDR1 MRHNA, CDR2 SNTAGT. Trimming left V 7 bases short and J 8 bases short, with 20 bases between.

The chain carries TRBV2 and TRBJ2-5; D possibly corresponds to TRBD1 (6 bases). The CDR3 length is 13 residues. Trimming left V 7 bases short and J 4 bases short, with 13 bases between. CDR1 SNHLY and CDR2 FYNNEI come from the germline V gene. CDR3 nucleotides: TGTGCCAGCAACCTTCTCAGGGGAGAGACCCAGTACTTC. This sequence encodes CASNLLRGETQYF.

The V call is TRBV30, the J call TRBJ2-7; no firm D call. This CDR3 spans 14 amino acids. The germline CDR1 and CDR2 sequences are GTSNPN and SVGIG (reference sequence). V was shortened by 1 base and J by 5 bases, with 15 bases between the two germline ends. CDR3: CAWSDNGPPDEQYF. In DNA, the CDR3 is TGTGCCTGGAGTGATAACGGACCCCCGGACGAGCAGTACTTC.

This chain links TRBV7-2 with TRBJ2-7; 11 positions agree with TRBD2. Looked up from germline, CDR1 is SGHTA and CDR2 is FQGNSA. V lost 4 bases, J lost 2 bases, and 4 bases stayed unmatched. This CDR3 is built from 15 residues. In DNA form, the CDR3 reads TGTGCCAGCAGCTCCCTAGCGGGGGGTCCCTACGAGCAGTACTTC. It is translated as CASSSLAGGPYEQYF.

V and J are TRBV28 and TRBJ2-5; the D is unclear. The CDR3 consists of 15 residues. The germline V and J ends were trimmed by 11 bases and 4 bases, with 23 bases remaining between them. The germline V gene has CDR1 MDHEN and CDR2 SYDVKM. The CDR3 region is CAVILDSAARETQYF. CDR3 sequence (DNA): TGTGCCGTTATCCTGGATTCGGCTGCAAGAGAGACCCAGTACTTC. The variable domain in full, completed from reference TRBV28 and TRBJ2-5, reads DVKVTQSSRYLVKRTGEKVFLECVQDMDHENMFWYRQDPGLGLRLIYFSYDVKMKEKGDIPEGYSVSREKKERFSLILESASTNQTSMYLCAVILDSAARETQYFGPGTRLLVL.

The count of this clone is one. The J gene is TRBJ1-3, the V gene TRBV2, with 9 bases matching TRBD1. The CDR3 length is 13 residues. Looked up from germline, CDR1 is SNHLY and CDR2 is FYNNEI. With V trimmed by 4 bases and J by 7 bases, 2 bases remained unmatched. The CDR3 spells CASSGDRVNTIYF. The DNA of the CDR3 is TGTGCCAGCAGTGGGGACAGGGTGAACACCATATATTTT.

V is TRBV30 and J is TRBJ1-5; tentative D call: TRBD1 (5 bases). Trimming shortened V by 4 bases and J by 2 bases, and 15 bases separated the two germline ends. CDR1 is GTSNPN and CDR2 is SVGIG in the germline V gene (reference sequence). The CDR3 loop spans 15 amino acids. This CDR3 reads CAWNKRDSGNQPQHF. CDR3 sequence (DNA): TGTGCCTGGAACAAAAGGGACTCGGGCAATCAGCCCCAGCATTTT.

This chain links TRBV29-1 with TRBJ2-7, with TRBD1 matching 8 bases. The CDR3 loop spans 13 amino acids. V dropped 4 bases and J dropped 4; count of bases not matched to a gene: 6. Germline V lookup: CDR1 SQVTM, CDR2 ANQGSEA. CDR3 loop: CSVVGTGLYEQYF. The CDR3 nucleotides read TGCAGCGTTGTAGGGACAGGCTTATACGAGCAGTACTTC.

This chain links TRBV29-1 with TRBJ2-3, with 8 bases fitting TRBD1. Germline V lookup: CDR1 SQVTM, CDR2 ANQGSEA. J lost 1 base, V lost 6 bases, and 12 bases had no gene match. This CDR3 comprises 16 residues. This chain's CDR3 is CSVAWTGKGGTDTQYF. CDR3 DNA sequence: TGCAGCGTCGCGTGGACAGGGAAGGGTGGCACAGATACGCAGTATTTT.

J is TRBJ1-2 and V is TRBV7-8; perhaps TRBD1 as D (6 bases). This CDR3 spans 12 amino acids. CDR1 and CDR2 from the germline V gene are SGHVS and FQNEAQ. Deletions cut 3 bases from V and 7 bases from J, with 9 bases between. DNA for the CDR3: TGTGCCAGCAGCTTCCGCAGGGGTGGCTACACCTTC. Translating gives CASSFRRGGYTF. Full variable domain (remainder filled in from reference TRBV7-8 and TRBJ1-2): GAGVSQSPRYKVAKRGQDVALRCDPISGHVSLFWYQQALGQGPEFLTYFQNEAQLDKSGLPSDRFFAERPEGSVSTLKIQRTQQEDSAVYLCASSFRRGGYTFGSGTRLTVV.

This clone occurred many times. This chain links TRBV28 with TRBJ2-6; 9 nucleotides agree with TRBD1. Germline CDR1 and CDR2: MDHEN and SYDVKM. The CDR3 has 16 residues. V trimming: 6 bases; J trimming: 0 bases; junction bases outside the gene matches: 3. CDR3 coding DNA: TGTGCCAGCAGGGGACAGGGACCCTCTGGGGCCAACGTCCTGACTTTC. It yields the protein CASRGQGPSGANVLTF.

The chain combines TRBV6-5 with TRBJ2-5; D not certain. The V gene's germline CDR1 is MNHEY and CDR2 SVGAGI. The V end was cut by 1 base, the J end by 2 bases, with 8 bases between. CDR3 size: 14 residues. CDR3 nucleotide sequence: TGTGCCAGCAGTTACTATGGGGAACAAGAGACCCAGTACTTC. Its translation is CASSYYGEQETQYF.

The CDR3 is CASRANTNYGYTF. CDR3 coding DNA: TGTGCCAGCAGGGCTAATACTAACTATGGCTACACCTTC. The chain joins TRBV2 to TRBJ1-2; D is undetermined. Per germline, CDR1 SNHLY and CDR2 FYNNEI. V lost 6 bases to trimming and J lost 0 bases, with 8 bases between them. The CDR3 is made up of 13 amino acids.

The rearrangement joins TRBV18 to TRBJ2-5; possible D gene TRBD2, 5 bases. CDR1 KGHSH and CDR2 LQKENI come from the germline V gene. The CDR3 extends over 14 amino acids. The ends were cut back, 0 bases at V and 5 bases at J, with 10 bases in the middle. The CDR3 spells CASSPPLAVETQYF. CDR3 coding DNA: TGTGCCAGCTCACCACCGCTAGCTGTTGAGACCCAGTACTTC.

This clone appeared a few times. CDR3 protein: CASSSLPGPTYEQYF. In nucleotides, the CDR3 is TGTGCCAGCAGCTCACTCCCAGGGCCAACCTACGAGCAGTACTTC. This sequence joins TRBV11-2 and TRBJ2-7, with D possibly TRBD1 on 5 matching bases. Germline V gene data show CDR1 as SGHAT and CDR2 as FQNNGV. This CDR3 has 15 residues. Trimming took off 4 bases at V and 2 bases at J, with 15 bases between the two ends.

J is TRBJ1-5 and V is TRBV29-1, with D hard to call. Trimming took 4 bases from V and 4 from J, leaving 11 bases between them. The CDR3 runs to 13 residues. CDR1 is SQVTM, CDR2 ANQGSEA, per germline. The CDR3 reads CSVGEAPNQPQHF. Written as DNA, the CDR3 is TGCAGCGTTGGGGAGGCCCCAAATCAGCCCCAGCATTTT.

The chain joins TRBV30 to TRBJ2-1; no firm D call. Germline CDR1 reads GTSNPN; CDR2 reads SVGIG (reference sequence). Trimming pared 2 bases from V and 0 bases from J, leaving 11 bases between. This CDR3 contains 15 residues. The CDR3 nucleotides read TGTGCCTGGAGTCCCCGCAGGAGCTCCTACAATGAGCAGTTCTTC. This translates into CAWSPRRSSYNEQFF. The full variable domain, with the rest looked up from reference TRBV30 and TRBJ2-1, is SQTIHQWPATLVQPVGSPLSLECTVEGTSNPNLYWYRQAAGRGLQLLFYSVGIGQISSEVPQNLSASRPQDRQFILSSKKLLLSDSGFYLCAWSPRRSSYNEQFFGPGTRLTVL.